Presented here are 20 T cell receptor beta chains from one specimen sequenced in a study of T cell responses to AZD1222 COVID-19 vaccine. Sequenced by immunoSEQ multiplex PCR; TCRdb stores in-frame clones only, minus some. The repertoire consists of over 85,000 clones, with about 95% occurring once and the leading ten covering about 3%. Sequences were derived from peripheral blood, sampled 28 days after the second AZD1222 dose. The receptors originated from an adult who received the AZD1222 COVID-19 vaccine.

CDR3 in amino acids: CASSGTGSSYEQYF. Written as DNA, the CDR3 is TGCGCCAGCTCAGGGACGGGCAGCTCCTACGAGCAGTACTTC. This chain uses TRBV10-1 with TRBJ2-7, with D perhaps matching TRBD1 or TRBD2 (5 bases each). CDR3 length: 14 residues. V gave up 8 bases and J gave up 0 bases, with 14 bases separating them. Germline lookup yields CDR1 WNHNN and CDR2 SYGVQD (reference sequence).

This chain links TRBV28 with TRBJ2-7; perhaps TRBD1 as D (6 bases). V lost 6 bases to trimming and J lost 2 bases, with 11 bases between them. There are 13 residues in the CDR3. Germline lookup yields CDR1 MDHEN and CDR2 SYDVKM. This CDR3 is CASRLTGTYEQYF. The CDR3 DNA follows: TGTGCCAGCAGGTTAACAGGGACCTACGAGCAGTACTTC.

The rearrangement uses TRBV2 and TRBJ2-6; possibly TRBD1 for D (6 bases). V gave up 8 bases and J gave up 2 bases, with 19 bases separating them. The CDR3 sequence is 17 residues long. In germline, CDR1 is SNHLY, CDR2 FYNNEI. The CDR3 DNA reads TGTGCCAGCGGTAAGACAGGTCCAATTGCTGGGGCCAACGTCCTGACTTTC. Amino acids: CASGKTGPIAGANVLTF.

The chain recombines TRBV14 with TRBJ1-5; unclear D gene. V was clipped by 4 bases and J by 0 bases, with 7 bases between them. Germline V lookup: CDR1 SGHDN, CDR2 FVKESK. This CDR3 is 14 amino acids long. The chain's CDR3 is CASSRHGSNQPQHF. The CDR3 nucleotides are TGTGCCAGCAGCCGGCACGGTAGCAATCAGCCCCAGCATTTT.

The genes are TRBV19 and TRBJ1-2, with TRBD1 matching 7 bases. Germline V lookup: CDR1 LNHDA, CDR2 SQIVND (reference sequence). V dropped 4 bases and J dropped 4; count of bases not matched to a gene: 15. This CDR3 has 17 amino acids. The CDR3 loop is CASSRARQGIELYGYTF. CDR3 nucleotide sequence: TGTGCCAGTAGTAGAGCAAGACAGGGCATCGAACTCTATGGCTACACCTTC. The full variable domain, with the rest looked up from reference TRBV19 and TRBJ1-2, is DGGITQSPKYLFRKEGQNVTLSCEQNLNHDAMYWYRQDPGQGLRLIYYSQIVNDFQKGDIAEGYSVSREKKESFPLTVTSAQKNPTAFYLCASSRARQGIELYGYTFGSGTRLTVV.

V is TRBV2 and J is TRBJ1-2; unclear D gene. Deletions cut 0 bases from V and 5 bases from J, with 7 bases between. Germline assignment: CDR1 SNHLY and CDR2 FYNNEI. The CDR3 extends over 13 amino acids. The CDR3 DNA sequence: TGTGCCAGCAGTGAAGCGGACGGTTATGGCTACACCTTC. It codes for CASSEADGYGYTF.

This chain links TRBV4-1 with TRBJ2-5; TRBD2 matches at 8 bases. The germline gives CDR1 MGHRA, CDR2 YSYEKL. The CDR3 runs 14 residues. The V gene end was trimmed by 5 bases and the J gene end by 3 bases; junction bases not matched to a gene: 5. For the CDR3, the DNA is TGCGCCAGCAGCGAATTAGCGGGAAAAGAGACCCAGTACTTC. Translated: CASSELAGKETQYF.

The DNA of the CDR3 is TGTGCCAGCAGGGGAACCGGACAGGGAGGTGGCTACACCTTC. This translates into CASRGTGQGGGYTF. V gene TRBV6-5 combines with J gene TRBJ1-2; the match to TRBD1 covers 8 bases. The V gene's germline CDR1 is MNHEY and CDR2 SVGAGI. There are 14 residues in the CDR3. J gave up 7 bases and V 6 bases, and 10 bases lay outside the gene matches.

The chain links TRBV5-4 to TRBJ2-7; D is uncertain. Germline CDR1 reads SGHNT; CDR2 reads YYREEE (reference sequence). Trimming cost V 3 bases and J 3 bases, with 16 bases left between them. This CDR3 is built from 15 residues. CDR3 nucleotides: TGTGCCAGCAGCTCCAGACAAAGGTCGGGCTACGAGCAGTACTTC. It encodes CASSSRQRSGYEQYF.

The CDR3 nucleotides are TGCGCCAGCAGCTTGGTTGGCCTAGACTATGGCTACACCTTC. Its protein product is CASSLVGLDYGYTF. The rearrangement uses TRBV5-1 and TRBJ1-2; no definite D call. The CDR3 length is 14 residues. Per germline, CDR1 SGHRS and CDR2 YFSETQ. V was trimmed by 0 bases and J by 3 bases, leaving 9 bases between them.

The CDR3 DNA sequence: TGTGCCAGCAGTTTTCCGCCAGGTGAAGCTTTCTTT. As protein: CASSFPPGEAFF. V gene TRBV12-3 or TRBV12-4 combines with J gene TRBJ1-1; D is undetermined. V was trimmed by 3 bases and J by 7 bases, leaving 9 bases between them. CDR3 length: 12 amino acids.

The V call is TRBV11-2, the J call TRBJ2-1, with a possible D match to TRBD1 (5 bases). The CDR3 has 16 residues. Per germline, CDR1 SGHAT and CDR2 FQNNGV. The V end lost 3 bases, the J end lost 5 bases, and 17 bases lay between the germline ends. The CDR3 bases are TGTGCCAGCAGCTTTTTGTGGGCAGGGCCCGACAATGAGCAGTTCTTC. As protein: CASSFLWAGPDNEQFF.

The chain has TRBV5-1 and TRBJ2-7; D unresolved. The CDR3 has 14 amino acids. Germline V gene sequence: CDR1 SGHRS, CDR2 YFSETQ. V lost 4 bases and J lost 0, with 11 bases in between. CDR3 DNA: TGCGCCAGCAGCGTCGACTGGAGCTCCTACGAGCAGTACTTC. This codes for CASSVDWSSYEQYF.

The rearrangement uses TRBV7-8 and TRBJ2-7; D gene unclear. Germline V gene lookup returns CDR1 SGHVS and CDR2 FQNEAQ. V was clipped by 1 base and J by 4 bases, with 2 bases between them. This CDR3 is built from 11 residues. The CDR3 coding sequence is TGTGCCAGCAGCTTAGAGTACGAGCAGTACTTC. This gives the protein CASSLEYEQYF.

The rearrangement joins TRBV6-4 to TRBJ1-1, with 9 positions matching TRBD1. In germline, CDR1 is MRHNA, CDR2 SNTAGT. Unmatched junction bases numbered 7, after V lost 6 bases and J lost 2 bases. This CDR3 contains 15 residues. In DNA form, the CDR3 reads TGTGCCAGCAGCGAAACGGGACAGGGAAACACTGAAGCTTTCTTT. Translating gives CASSETGQGNTEAFF.

The rearrangement joins TRBV12-3 or TRBV12-4 to TRBJ1-6, with D unclear. This CDR3 has 12 amino acids. V lost 2 bases and J 9 bases, leaving 5 bases between the germline ends. The CDR3 sequence is CASSLLGSPLHF. In DNA form, the CDR3 reads TGTGCCAGCAGTTTACTTGGTTCACCCCTCCACTTT.

Here the CDR3 reads CASSLDGTATNEKLFF. For the CDR3, the DNA is TGCGCCAGCAGCCTGGATGGGACCGCAACTAATGAAAAACTGTTTTTT. V gene TRBV5-1 combines with J gene TRBJ1-4; D might be TRBD1 (5 bases). The ends were cut back, 4 bases at V and 0 bases at J, with 13 bases in the middle. CDR1 and CDR2 (germline): SGHRS, YFSETQ. This CDR3 has 16 amino acids. Supplemented by reference TRBV5-1 and TRBJ1-4, the full variable domain reads KAGVTQTPRYLIKTRGQQVTLSCSPISGHRSVSWYQQTPGQGLQFLFEYFSETQRNKGNFPGRFSGRQFSNSRSEMNVSTLELGDSALYLCASSLDGTATNEKLFFGSGTQLSVL.

The chain combines TRBV12-5 with TRBJ1-6; D gene ambiguous. Trimming shortened V by 5 bases and J by 11 bases, and 25 bases separated the two germline ends. Germline V gives CDR1 LGHNT, CDR2 FRNRAP. The CDR3 loop spans 17 amino acids. CDR3 region: CASGLLGGQEGKTPLHF. The CDR3 nucleotides read TGTGCTAGTGGTCTCCTTGGAGGGCAGGAGGGTAAGACACCCCTCCACTTT.

The J gene is TRBJ1-2, the V gene TRBV5-4; no firm D call. The CDR3 is 14 amino acids. Germline V CDR1 and CDR2: SGHNT, YYREEE (reference sequence). V was cut by 5 bases and J by 10 bases, with 21 bases left in between. The DNA for the CDR3 is TGTGCCAGCAGAGGGTGGGGAACACGGCGTATCTACACCTTC. Encoded protein: CASRGWGTRRIYTF.

The chain has TRBV6-5 and TRBJ1-5; D is uncertain. Trimming took 6 bases from V and 6 from J, leaving 12 bases between them. The CDR3 contains 13 residues. Germline V gene sequence: CDR1 MNHEY, CDR2 SVGAGI. The CDR3 DNA sequence: TGTGCCAGCAGCCAATTAGGGAGTCAGCCCCAGCATTTT. This codes for CASSQLGSQPQHF.